This T cell receptor beta chain was found in a study of blood T cell repertoires in COVID-19 (TCRdb year 2020). With respect to the entire study: Samples covering the acute and convalescent phases of COVID-19 were provided by collaborators in the United States, Italy and Spain. The material from the prospective study consisted of cDNA or gDNA derived from T cells, B-cell-depleted T cells, or PBMCs. The dataset comprised deeply sampled blood TCRbeta repertoires from subjects exposed to, actively infected with, or recovered from COVID-19. The repertoires were released in a freely available public database intended as a resource for research on the immune response to SARS-CoV-2. The samples were drawn from two sources: the first 160 participants of the ongoing ImmuneRACE study, and 950 to 1,500 subjects contributed by 6 global collaborators. Sample metadata almost always included a de-identified subject ID, COVID-19 status, age in years and sex. HLA class I and class II types, where available, came from metadata supplied by the sample provider rather than from assay-based typing. The research as a whole found: The quantity of clinical and demographic metadata differed by source and by participant and was supplied without curation.

As to this clone: Its antigen is not yet known. The sample holds no much larger clone one base away, and base qualities are not on file.

Based on the germline V gene, the CDR1 and CDR2 sequences are MNHEY and SVGAGI. V is clipped by 0 bases and J by 6 bases, and the sequence between their germline boundaries is 12 bases long. The CDR3 starts with the cysteine, ends with the phenylalanine, and has 15 residues. Only the CDR3 region is kept as DNA, spanning 45 bases read in frame from base 1. The immunoSEQ Assay, a bias-controlled multiplex PCR, was used to amplify TCRbeta CDR3 regions from genomic DNA. The source study handled its data this way. The number of nucleated cells in each sample was estimated from the amplification of reference gene primers within the assay. Sequence reads were collapsed and filtered to measure the absolute abundance of every unique TCRbeta CDR3 rearrangement. Productive Simpson clonality was computed per sample as the square root of Simpson's diversity index over productive rearrangements. TCRdb retrieved this table from immuneACCESS and kept in-frame rearrangements only. Not all clones are present; in checked studies, unresolved V genes account for under half, and no reason is known for the remainder. V, J and clone size reflect that table, while D and trimming were determined from the DNA. Counted in this sample were approximately 250,000 clones; 70% to 90% of them appeared once. Of the sample, 9.1% falls within the top ten clones.

Enrolling through a virtual design, the prospective study's participants ranged in age from roughly 18 to 89 years and lived across some 22 United States geographic areas. To assign participants to cohorts, the prospective study relied on clinical history that participants themselves reported in a screening survey and a study questionnaire. In the prospective study, mobile phlebotomists collected whole blood, serum and a nasopharyngeal or oropharyngeal swab from each participant. Over a roughly 2-month period, participants in the prospective study had the option of providing additional blood draws and questionnaires. Before DNA extraction, prospective study blood samples were shipped either frozen or at room temperature.

The chain uses TRBV6-5 and TRBJ1-5; possibly the D gene is TRBD1, per 6 matching bases. The TCR sequence derives from a woman aged 50 to 65 with acute COVID-19. Sample: PBMCs or T cells enriched from blood (not recorded which). The bases are TGTGCCAGCAGTTACTCGGCCAGGGGTGGTCAGCCCCAGCATTTT. This gives the protein CASSYSARGGQPQHF.